The rows below give T cell receptor beta chains drawn from one sample of a study of human thymus T cells. The protocol was immunoSEQ multiplex PCR, while the TCRdb copy is restricted to in-frame clones and leaves out a portion. The data show 70,000 to 75,000 clones, 85% to 95% seen once. The sample consisted of thymus tissue. Receptors were obtained from a girl in the first two years of life with a congenital heart defect but otherwise immunologically healthy. The CDR3 runs from the conserved cysteine through the conserved F or W. D genes are given only for firm matches. Part of the rows lack a size; the others show once, few, many or a class for expanded clones.

j_gene | abundance | d_gene | v_gene | CDR3nt | CDR3aa
TRBJ1-4 | NA | NA | TRBV7-9 | TGTGCCAGCAGCTTTAGATTTCGGAGGGGAGGTGAAAAACTGTTTTTT | CASSFRFRRGGEKLFF
TRBJ2-5 | NA | TRBD2 | TRBV7-9 | TGTGCCAGCAGCTTAGACATGGGGAGGGACGCGACCCAGTACTTC | CASSLDMGRDATQYF
TRBJ1-1 | NA | NA | TRBV7-3 | TGTGCCAGCAGCTTAAAGGGACTGGGGAGTGTATCTGAAGCTTTCTTT | CASSLKGLGSVSEAFF
TRBJ1-3 | NA | TRBD1 | TRBV7-2 | TGTGCCAGCAGCTCGGGGAGGGGGCACGGAAACACCATATATTTT | CASSSGRGHGNTIYF
TRBJ2-2 | NA | NA | TRBV6-5 | TGTGCCAGCAGGCAGGGTGGCGGGGAGCTGTTTTTT | CASRQGGGELFF
TRBJ2-3 | NA | TRBD2 | TRBV29-1 | TGCAGCTTTTACGGGACTAGCGGGAGGGATACGCAGTATTTT | CSFYGTSGRDTQYF
TRBJ2-2 | NA | NA | TRBV15 | TGTGCCACCAGCAGCCGAGGGGGAGACACCGGGGAGCTGTTTTTT | CATSSRGGDTGELFF
TRBJ2-7 | NA | NA | TRBV29-1 | TGCAGCCCCCCCTCCGGACCGGGGTACGAGCAGTACTTC | CSPPSGPGYEQYF
TRBJ1-4 | NA | TRBD1 | TRBV4-2 | TGTGCCAGCAGCCATCGACAGGGGCAAGGAAATGAAAAACTGTTTTTT | CASSHRQGQGNEKLFF
TRBJ2-1 | NA | NA | TRBV23-1 | TGCGCCAGCAGTCAATCGAACGGGGGCTCCTACAATGAGCAGTTCTTC | CASSQSNGGSYNEQFF
TRBJ2-5 | NA | NA | TRBV7-9 | TGTGCCAGCAGCTTAGGAGACCAAGAGACCCAGTACTTC | CASSLGDQETQYF
TRBJ2-7 | NA | NA | TRBV9 | TGTGCCAGCAGCGCCGTAAGCCAGGGTATGGAGCAGTACTTC | CASSAVSQGMEQYF
TRBJ2-7 | NA | NA | TRBV5-4 | TGTGCCAGCAGCTTCCAACCTAATTACCGGTTGTCCGGTTCGCCGAACGAGCAGTACTTC | CASSFQPNYRLSGSPNEQYF
TRBJ1-1 | NA | NA | TRBV11-3 | TGTGCCAGCAGCTTAGATGGGAGTGACACTGAAGCTTTCTTT | CASSLDGSDTEAFF
TRBJ1-3 | NA | NA | TRBV30 | TGTGCCTGGACCCACCCGGGCCCGAGCTCTGGAAACACCATATATTTT | CAWTHPGPSSGNTIYF
TRBJ2-1 | NA | NA | TRBV7-2 | TGTGCCAGCAGCCTGCACCGGGTCAGATCTTTAAATGAGCAGTTCTTC | CASSLHRVRSLNEQFF
TRBJ1-5 | NA | NA | TRBV6-5 | TGTGCCAGCAGTCAAACCAGTGGGGAGCCCCAGCATTTT | CASSQTSGEPQHF
TRBJ2-7 | NA | NA | TRBV4-2 | TGTGCCAGCAGCCAAGGTCGGGAGCACTCCTACGAGCAGTACTTC | CASSQGREHSYEQYF
TRBJ2-2 | NA | NA | TRBV9 | TGTGCCAGCAGCGTTACCGGGACCCAGAACACCGGGGAGCTGTTTTTT | CASSVTGTQNTGELFF
TRBJ2-5 | NA | NA | TRBV6-1 | TGTGCCAGCAGTCACTTGGAGACCCAGTACTTC | CASSHLETQYF
TRBJ2-7 | NA | NA | TRBV28 | TGTGCCAGCAGTTCAGACTACGAGCAGTACTTC | CASSSDYEQYF
TRBJ2-3 | NA | NA | TRBV27 | TGTGCCAGCAGTTTTCAGCGAGCCCGCACAGATACGCAGTATTTT | CASSFQRARTDTQYF
TRBJ2-1 | few | TRBD2 | TRBV30 | TGTGCCTGGAGTCTCCTCGGTTTAGCGGGCACCAATGAGCAGTTCTTC | CAWSLLGLAGTNEQFF
TRBJ2-2 | once | TRBD2 | TRBV5-1 | TGCGCCAGCCATAACATAGCGGGAGGGCCTCGTTCCGGGGAGCTGTTTTTT | CASHNIAGGPRSGELFF
TRBJ1-1 | few | NA | TRBV25-1 | TGTGCCAGCAGTGTGGAGTGGGACGGTGAAGCTTTCTTT | CASSVEWDGEAFF
TRBJ2-1 | NA | NA | TRBV4-3 | TGCGCCAGCAGCCAGTCCAATAGCAGTGAGCAGTTCTTC | CASSQSNSSEQFF
TRBJ1-2 | NA | NA | TRBV11-2 | TGTGCCAGCAGCTTAGTTCTTCAGAGGGCCTATGGCTACACCTTC | CASSLVLQRAYGYTF
TRBJ1-1 | NA | NA | TRBV5-6 | TGTGCCAGCAGCCCTACACCGAACACTGAAGCTTTCTTT | CASSPTPNTEAFF
TRBJ2-2 | NA | NA | TRBV7-8 | TGTGCCAGCAGCTTAGCTCGGGGCCATAACACCGGGGAGCTGTTTTTT | CASSLARGHNTGELFF
TRBJ1-5 | NA | TRBD1 | TRBV18 | TGTGCCAGCTCCACGGAACCGGGACAGAAAGATCCCCAGCATTTT | CASSTEPGQKDPQHF
TRBJ1-2 | NA | TRBD1 | TRBV4-2 | TGTGCCAGCAGCCAAGTGGCGTCAGACAGGGCTTTCTTC | CASSQVASDRAFF
TRBJ2-5 | NA | NA | TRBV5-6 | TGTGCCAGCAGCTTGGTTCGCAGGGCGGAGACCCAGTACTTC | CASSLVRRAETQYF
TRBJ1-3 | NA | NA | TRBV4-3 | TGCGCCAGCAGCCAAGAAAAGCAGGGGAGCTCTGGAAACACCATATATTTT | CASSQEKQGSSGNTIYF
TRBJ2-1 | NA | NA | TRBV6-5 | TGTGCCAGCAGTTACTCGGCCTTAGGGAATGAGCAGTTCTTC | CASSYSALGNEQFF
TRBJ2-1 | NA | NA | TRBV10-3 | TGTGCCATCAGGAAGGTTTCGGGTTTCGGACCATACAATGAGCAGTTCTTC | CAIRKVSGFGPYNEQFF
TRBJ2-1 | NA | NA | TRBV11-2 | TGTGCCAGCAGCTTAGGGACTGCTCAGTTCTTC | CASSLGTAQFF
TRBJ1-3 | NA | TRBD1 | TRBV7-9 | TGTGCCAGCAGCTTAGCGTGGGGGGACAGCACTCACTCTGGAAACACCATATATTTT | CASSLAWGDSTHSGNTIYF
TRBJ2-3 | NA | TRBD2 | TRBV7-9 | TGTGCCAGCAGCCCGACTAGCGCAGATACGCAGTATTTT | CASSPTSADTQYF
TRBJ1-2 | NA | NA | TRBV7-2 | TGTGCCAGCAGCTTAGCACAGGTCCGTGGCTACACCTTC | CASSLAQVRGYTF
TRBJ2-2 | NA | NA | TRBV6-6 | TGTGCCAGCAGTGGCCCTCCTACGAACACCGGGGAGCTGTTTTTT | CASSGPPTNTGELFF
TRBJ2-3 | NA | TRBD2 | TRBV5-4 | TGTGCCAGCAGCTTCTGGACTAGCGGGAGTACAGATACGCAGTATTTT | CASSFWTSGSTDTQYF
TRBJ2-3 | NA | NA | TRBV7-2 | TGTGCCAGCAGCTTCGGGGTGGCTAGCACAGATACGCAGTATTTT | CASSFGVASTDTQYF